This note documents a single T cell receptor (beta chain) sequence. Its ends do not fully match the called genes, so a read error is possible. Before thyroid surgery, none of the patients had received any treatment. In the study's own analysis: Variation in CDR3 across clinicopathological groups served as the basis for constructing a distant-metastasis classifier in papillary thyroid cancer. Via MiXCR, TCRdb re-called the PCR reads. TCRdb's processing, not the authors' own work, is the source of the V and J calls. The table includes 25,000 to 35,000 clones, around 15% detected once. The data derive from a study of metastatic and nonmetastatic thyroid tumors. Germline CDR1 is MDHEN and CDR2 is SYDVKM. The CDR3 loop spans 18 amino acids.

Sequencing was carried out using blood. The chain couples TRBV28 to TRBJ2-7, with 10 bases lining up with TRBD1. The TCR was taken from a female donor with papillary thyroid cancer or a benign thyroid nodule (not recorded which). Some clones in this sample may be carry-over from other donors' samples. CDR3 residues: CAGSLTGTGAFPSYEQYF. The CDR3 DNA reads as TGTGCCGGCAGCTTGACCGGGACAGGGGCCTTTCCTTCCTACGAGCAGTACTTC.